This T cell receptor (beta chain) was identified during a study of T cell repertoires in cytomegalovirus infection. Across the whole study: CMV epitopes that were recently identified and HLA-C-restricted were used alongside well-studied HLA-B-restricted ones. Indicated by public TCR beta signatures were CMV infection and matching HLA type.

Overall study results and limits: The response measured ex vivo was dominated by TCR beta clonotypes (HLA-C-restricted and CMV-specific). CMV carriers having the relevant HLA were flagged by cumulative public TCR beta family frequency.

This clonotype was found many times. Its antigen is not identified. The CDR3 is 13 residues long. Germline V gene lookup returns CDR1 SGHTA and CDR2 FQGNSA. V lost 4 bases to trimming and J lost 1 base, with 8 bases between them. TCRdb analysed the reads with MiXCR anew, one entry per CDR3 protein. The sample yields 900,000 to 950,000 distinct CDR3 sequences, approximately 32% seen once. This sequence originates from a human donor in good health (CMV status not recorded). Some clones in this sample may be carry-over from other donors' samples. This chain joins TRBV7-2 and TRBJ2-7; D is perhaps TRBD1 (6 bases). Here the sequenced sample was cultured CD8+ T cells from PBMCs, taken from culture after CMV antigen stimulation. CDR3 amino acids: CASSWQGSYEQYF. The CDR3 nucleotides read TGTGCCAGCAGCTGGCAGGGGTCCTACGAGCAGTACTTC.